These T cell receptor beta chains were read from a single sample in a study of human T cells and chemical hapten exposure. TCRdb reprocessed the RACE reads with MiXCR, giving one entry per CDR3 protein. The sample has roughly 90,000 distinct CDR3 sequences, about 8.9% seen once. This sample comprised whole blood, obtained in connection with sensitization to the hapten diphenylcyclopropenone (DPC). The receptor source for this set is a woman between 35 and 50 years old with alopecia areata. Some clones in this sample may be carry-over from other donors' samples. CDR3s leave out the opening cysteine and the closing phenylalanine or tryptophan. The order of the fields is J gene, V gene, CDR3 protein.

>TRBJ1-2|TRBV7-7
ASSRLDREAYGYT
>TRBJ1-1|TRBV19
ASSIKPGPNTEAF
>TRBJ2-3|TRBV9
ASSVARGPSSTDTQY
>TRBJ1-5|TRBV7-9
ASTQPFLRDYSNQPQH
>TRBJ2-3|TRBV12-5
ASGMGLAGPWTDTQY
>TRBJ2-3|TRBV7-2
ASSSGLITTDTQY
>TRBJ2-3|TRBV28
ASRLFGQGGADTQY
>TRBJ2-2|TRBV29-1
SASNLTPGELF
>TRBJ1-2|TRBV6-5
ASSYRGLQYYGYT
>TRBJ2-2|TRBV15
ATSRTTANTGELF
>TRBJ1-1|TRBV29-1
SVGGAAEAF
>TRBJ2-2|TRBV7-3
ASSPFTGERF
>TRBJ2-7|TRBV5-6
ASSSQRNEPGLVAYEQY
>TRBJ1-1|TRBV6-5
ASSSLGRGHLEAF
>TRBJ2-1|TRBV5-6
ASSRTLPEQF
>TRBJ2-3|TRBV5-1
ASSLAGGATDTQY
>TRBJ1-3|TRBV7-2
ASSSPSIHTIY
>TRBJ2-7|TRBV18
ASSSGQGPYEQY
>TRBJ1-3|TRBV6-5
ASSQSGNTIY
>TRBJ1-1|TRBV29-1
SVVSRVLAF
>TRBJ1-4|TRBV2
ASSRDRTDQTTNEKLF
>TRBJ1-1|TRBV7-9
ASSPPQGRTEAF
>TRBJ1-6|TRBV12-3/TRBV12-4
ASSLDDRLNSPLH
>TRBJ2-5|TRBV5-4
ASSPPGTGVETQY
>TRBJ1-5|TRBV5-4
ASSPRTVINQPQH
>TRBJ1-5|TRBV12-3/TRBV12-4
ASRLTENQPQH
>TRBJ2-7|TRBV14
ASSYTQGYEQY
>TRBJ2-3|TRBV4-3
ASRLAGGSDTQY
>TRBJ1-2|TRBV5-1
ASSGRTKGSDGYT
>TRBJ1-1|TRBV9
ASSDIAGEEAF
>TRBJ1-5|TRBV6-6
ASSYGADNSNQPQH
>TRBJ1-2|TRBV7-9
ASSPSRVYGYT